This is a list of T cell receptor beta chains from one sample in a study of human T cells and chemical hapten exposure. TCRdb used MiXCR to reprocess the RACE reads, holding one entry per CDR3 protein. The sample carries fewer than 45,000 distinct CDR3 sequences, approximately 3.6% recorded once. Sequencing was performed on whole blood, taken in connection with sensitization to the hapten diphenylcyclopropenone (DPC). These receptors all come from a man aged 50-60 years with alopecia areata. Some clones in this sample may be carry-over from other donors' samples. Each CDR3 is given with its conserved first and last residue. The D gene is left open where the match is weak. Clone sizes are shown as how often the clone was seen (once, few, many) or a class if it is expanded.

V,J,size,D,CDR3,DNA
TRBV5-1,TRBJ2-1,many,.,CASSLRGDEQFF,TGCGCCAGCAGCTTAAGGGGCGATGAGCAGTTCTTC
TRBV12-3/TRBV12-4,TRBJ1-1,many,.,CASSRSGEAEAFF,TGTGCCAGCAGTCGATCAGGGGAAGCTGAAGCTTTCTTT
TRBV7-8,TRBJ2-5,many,TRBD1,CASSLGGRGQETQYF,TGTGCCAGCAGCTTAGGAGGCAGGGGGCAAGAGACCCAGTACTTC
TRBV5-1,TRBJ2-3,many,TRBD2,CASSRGAGATDTQYF,TGCGCCAGCAGCCGAGGAGCGGGAGCCACAGATACGCAGTATTTT
TRBV30,TRBJ2-2,many,.,CAWSVRGITGELFF,TGTGCCTGGAGTGTACGCGGAATCACCGGGGAGCTGTTTTTT
TRBV7-9,TRBJ2-3,many,.,CASSSLADLDTQYF,TGTGCCAGCAGCAGCTTGGCCGATTTAGATACGCAGTATTTT
TRBV28,TRBJ1-1,many,TRBD1,CASRDRGDMNTEAFF,TGTGCCAGCCGGGACAGGGGAGACATGAACACTGAAGCTTTCTTT
TRBV4-3,TRBJ2-7,many,.,CASSQDRSYEQYF,TGCGCCAGCAGCCAAGACAGGTCCTACGAGCAGTACTTC
TRBV12-3/TRBV12-4,TRBJ2-7,many,TRBD2,CASTVGLAGVGEQYF,TGTGCCAGCACGGTCGGACTAGCGGGAGTTGGGGAGCAGTACTTC
TRBV18,TRBJ2-1,many,.,CASSPRWSGMNEQFF,TGTGCCAGCTCTCCTCGATGGTCAGGGATGAATGAGCAGTTCTTC
TRBV6-2/TRBV6-3,TRBJ2-5,many,.,CASRPGRPPETQYF,TGTGCCAGCCGACCGGGACGCCCTCCCGAGACCCAGTACTTC
TRBV5-4,TRBJ2-2,many,TRBD2,CASSLPRTRSTGELFF,TGTGCCAGCAGCTTGCCAAGGACTAGGAGCACCGGGGAGCTGTTTTTT
TRBV28,TRBJ2-7,many,.,CASEANSYEQYF,TGTGCCAGCGAAGCGAACTCCTACGAGCAGTACTTC
TRBV9,TRBJ2-1,many,TRBD2,CASSSRTSGRYEQFF,TGTGCCAGCAGCTCCAGGACTAGCGGGAGGTATGAGCAGTTCTTC
TRBV10-1,TRBJ2-2,many,TRBD1,CAIKIPRDRRSTGELFF,TGCGCCATCAAAATTCCCCGGGACAGACGTAGCACCGGGGAGCTGTTTTTT
TRBV6-5,TRBJ2-1,many,.,CASGAQIYNEQFF,TGTGCCAGCGGAGCGCAGATTTACAATGAGCAGTTCTTC
TRBV27,TRBJ1-1,many,TRBD1,CASSFSTQGASAVNTEAFF,TGTGCCAGCAGTTTTTCGACACAGGGGGCGTCCGCCGTGAACACTGAAGCTTTCTTT
TRBV28,TRBJ2-7,many,.,CASSTVVGGGYEQYF,TGTGCCAGCAGCACGGTCGTCGGGGGCGGATACGAGCAGTACTTC
TRBV6-2/TRBV6-3,TRBJ2-7,many,.,CASSYEAGAYEQYF,TGTGCCAGCAGTTACGAGGCAGGTGCCTACGAGCAGTACTTC
TRBV2,TRBJ2-5,many,.,CAIRDLQETQYF,TGTGCCATCCGGGACTTACAAGAGACCCAGTACTTC
TRBV12-3/TRBV12-4,TRBJ1-3,few,TRBD1,CASSSRGPKNTIYF,TGTGCCAGCAGTTCCAGGGGGCCGAAAAACACCATATATTTT
TRBV6-5,TRBJ1-1,many,TRBD1,CASSYDRDAEAFF,TGTGCCAGCAGTTACGACAGGGACGCTGAAGCTTTCTTT
TRBV4-2,TRBJ2-7,many,TRBD1,CASSLTPPGQISYEQYF,TGTGCCAGCAGCCTAACCCCCCCGGGACAGATATCCTACGAGCAGTACTTC
TRBV3-1,TRBJ1-6,few,TRBD1,CASSQDRDREGNSPLHF,TGTGCCAGCAGCCAAGATCGCGACAGGGAAGGGAATTCACCCCTCCACTTT
TRBV6-2/TRBV6-3,TRBJ1-5,many,.,CASSYRGTGQPQHF,TGTGCCAGCAGTTACCGCGGGACGGGTCAGCCCCAGCATTTT